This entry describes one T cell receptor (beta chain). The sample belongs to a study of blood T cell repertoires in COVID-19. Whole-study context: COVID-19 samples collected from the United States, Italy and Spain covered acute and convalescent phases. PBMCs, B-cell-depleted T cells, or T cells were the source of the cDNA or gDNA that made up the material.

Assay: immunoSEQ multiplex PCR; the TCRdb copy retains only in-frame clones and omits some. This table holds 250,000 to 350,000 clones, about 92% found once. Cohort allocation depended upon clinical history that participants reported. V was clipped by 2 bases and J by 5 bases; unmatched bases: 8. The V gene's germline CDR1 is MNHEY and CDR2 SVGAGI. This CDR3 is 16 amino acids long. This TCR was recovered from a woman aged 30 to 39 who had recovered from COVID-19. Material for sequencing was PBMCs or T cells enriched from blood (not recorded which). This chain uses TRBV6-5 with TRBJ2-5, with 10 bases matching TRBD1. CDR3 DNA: TGTGCCAGCAGTTACCCCGGACAGGGGGGTATGGAGACCCAGTACTTC. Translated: CASSYPGQGGMETQYF.